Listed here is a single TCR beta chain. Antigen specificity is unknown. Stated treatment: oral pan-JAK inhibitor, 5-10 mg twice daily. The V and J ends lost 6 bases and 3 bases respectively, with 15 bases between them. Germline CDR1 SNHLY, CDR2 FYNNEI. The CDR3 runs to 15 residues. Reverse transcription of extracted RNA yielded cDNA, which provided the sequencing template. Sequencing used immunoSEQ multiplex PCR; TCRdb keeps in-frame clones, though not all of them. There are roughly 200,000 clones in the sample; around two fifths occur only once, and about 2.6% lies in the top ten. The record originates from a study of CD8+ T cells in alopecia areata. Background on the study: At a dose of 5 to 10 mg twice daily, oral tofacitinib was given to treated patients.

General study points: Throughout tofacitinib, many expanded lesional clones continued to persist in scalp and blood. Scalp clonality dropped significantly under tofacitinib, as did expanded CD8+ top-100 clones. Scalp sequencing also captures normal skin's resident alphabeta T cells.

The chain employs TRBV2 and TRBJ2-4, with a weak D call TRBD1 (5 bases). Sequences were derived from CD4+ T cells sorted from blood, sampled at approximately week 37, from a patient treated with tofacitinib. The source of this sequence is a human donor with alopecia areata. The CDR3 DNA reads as TGTGCCAGCAGACCCCAGGGCTTCGGCAAAAACATTCAGTACTTC. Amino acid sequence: CASRPQGFGKNIQYF. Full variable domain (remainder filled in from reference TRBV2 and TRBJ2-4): EPEVTQTPSHQVTQMGQEVILRCVPISNHLYFYWYRQILGQKVEFLVSFYNNEISEKSEIFDDQFSVERPDGSNFTLKIRSTKLEDSAMYFCASRPQGFGKNIQYFGAGTRLSVL.